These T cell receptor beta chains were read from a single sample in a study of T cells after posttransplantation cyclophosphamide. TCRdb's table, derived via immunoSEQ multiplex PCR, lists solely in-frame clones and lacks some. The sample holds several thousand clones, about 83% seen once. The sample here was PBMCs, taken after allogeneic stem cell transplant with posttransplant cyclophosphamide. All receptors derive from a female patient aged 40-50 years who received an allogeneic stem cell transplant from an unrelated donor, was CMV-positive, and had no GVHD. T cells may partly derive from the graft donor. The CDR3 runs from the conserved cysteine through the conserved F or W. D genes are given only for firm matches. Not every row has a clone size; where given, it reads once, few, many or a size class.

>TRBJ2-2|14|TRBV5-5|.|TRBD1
CASRPGQGLGELFF
TGTGCCAGCAGGCCGGGACAGGGGCTGGGGGAGCTGTTTTTT
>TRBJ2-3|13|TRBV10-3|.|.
CAIRTRVADTQYF
TGTGCCATCAGAACCAGGGTTGCAGATACGCAGTATTTT
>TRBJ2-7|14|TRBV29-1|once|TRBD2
CSVEGTSGFYEQYF
TGCAGCGTGGAGGGAACTAGCGGGTTCTACGAGCAGTACTTC
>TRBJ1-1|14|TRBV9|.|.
CASSLGHTNTEAFF
TGTGCCAGCAGCTTGGGACATACGAACACTGAAGCTTTCTTT
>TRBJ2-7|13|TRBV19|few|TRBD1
CANYDRVPYEQYF
TGTGCCAACTACGACAGGGTCCCCTACGAGCAGTACTTC
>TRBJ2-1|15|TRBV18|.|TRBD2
CASSLAGGRYNEQFF
TGTGCCAGCTCATTAGCGGGGGGGCGTTACAATGAGCAGTTCTTC
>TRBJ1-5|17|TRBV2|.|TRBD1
CASSEGQGMVSNQPQHF
TGTGCCAGCAGCGAAGGACAGGGGATGGTAAGCAATCAGCCCCAGCATTTT
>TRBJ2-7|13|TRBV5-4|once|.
CASSPTGNYEQYF
TGTGCCAGCAGCCCCACGGGGAACTACGAGCAGTACTTC
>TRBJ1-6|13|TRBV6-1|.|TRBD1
CASFGDRGSPLHF
TGTGCCAGCTTCGGGGACAGGGGTTCACCCCTCCACTTT
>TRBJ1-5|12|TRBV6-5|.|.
CASRDTAGPQHF
TGTGCCAGCAGAGACACCGCCGGGCCCCAGCATTTT
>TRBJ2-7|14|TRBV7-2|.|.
CASSGWQGPYEQYF
TGTGCCAGCAGCGGGTGGCAGGGGCCCTACGAGCAGTACTTC
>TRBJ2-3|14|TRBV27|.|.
CASSSILSSDTQYF
TGTGCCAGCAGTTCCATTCTTAGCTCAGATACGCAGTATTTT
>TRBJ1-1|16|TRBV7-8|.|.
CASNWGRGGLNTEAFF
TGTGCCAGCAATTGGGGCAGAGGCGGACTGAACACTGAAGCTTTCTTT
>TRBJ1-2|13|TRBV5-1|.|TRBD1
CASSTQGADGYTF
TGCGCCAGCAGCACACAGGGGGCGGATGGCTACACCTTC
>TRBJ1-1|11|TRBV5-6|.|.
CASRRDTEAFF
TGTGCCAGCAGACGGGACACTGAAGCTTTCTTT
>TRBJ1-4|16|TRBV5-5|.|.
CASSLRIPGANEKLFF
TGTGCCAGCAGCTTACGAATTCCGGGGGCTAATGAAAAACTGTTTTTT
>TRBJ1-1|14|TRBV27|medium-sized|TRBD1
CASSAGTENTEAFF
TGTGCCAGCAGTGCCGGGACAGAGAACACTGAAGCTTTCTTT
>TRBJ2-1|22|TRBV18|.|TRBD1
CASSPSPGQALENLGSYNEQFF
TGTGCCAGCTCACCCAGTCCGGGACAGGCCTTAGAAAACCTAGGCTCCTACAATGAGCAGTTCTTC
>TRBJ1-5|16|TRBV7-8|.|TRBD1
CASSASRGRGDQPQHF
TGTGCCAGCAGCGCAAGCAGGGGGCGCGGGGATCAGCCCCAGCATTTT
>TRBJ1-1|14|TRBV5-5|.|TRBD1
CASSPWESGGEAFF
TGTGCCAGCAGCCCCTGGGAGTCAGGGGGTGAAGCTTTCTTT
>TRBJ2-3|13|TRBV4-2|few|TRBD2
CASRQAGEDTQYF
TGTGCCAGCAGACAAGCGGGGGAAGATACGCAGTATTTT
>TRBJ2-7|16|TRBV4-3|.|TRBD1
CASSQGLQTGGYEQYF
TGCGCCAGCAGCCAAGGTCTCCAGACAGGGGGGTACGAGCAGTACTTC
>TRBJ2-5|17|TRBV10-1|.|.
CATSVGLSGSGQETQYF
TGCGCCACTTCGGTGGGGCTTTCGGGGAGCGGGCAAGAGACCCAGTACTTC
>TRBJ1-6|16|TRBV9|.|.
CASSSGGGSYNSPLHF
TGTGCCAGCAGCTCGGGAGGGGGTTCCTATAATTCCCCCCTCCACTTT
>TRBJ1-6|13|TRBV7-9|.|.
CASSFSVNSPLHF
TGTGCCAGCAGCTTCTCTGTGAATTCACCCCTCCACTTT
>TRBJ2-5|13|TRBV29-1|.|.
CSVEINRDETQYF
TGCAGCGTTGAAATAAACAGGGATGAGACCCAGTACTTC
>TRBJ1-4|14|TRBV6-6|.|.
CASSDTRRNEKLFF
TGTGCCAGCAGTGACACTCGACGTAATGAAAAACTGTTTTTT
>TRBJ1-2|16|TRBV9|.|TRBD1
CASSVAATGVAYGYTF
TGTGCCAGCAGCGTAGCAGCAACAGGGGTTGCCTATGGCTACACCTTC
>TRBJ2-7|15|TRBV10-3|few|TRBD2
CATGTSGDTSYEQYF
TGTGCCACCGGGACTAGCGGGGATACCTCCTACGAGCAGTACTTC
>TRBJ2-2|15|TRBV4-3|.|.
CASTRLLGPTGELFF
TGCGCCAGCACACGACTTCTCGGCCCCACCGGGGAGCTGTTTTTT
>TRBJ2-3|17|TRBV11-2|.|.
CASSPGASGGGTDTQYF
TGTGCCAGCAGCCCCGGAGCGTCGGGGGGCGGCACAGATACGCAGTATTTT
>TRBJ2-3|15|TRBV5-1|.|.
CASSLGGSSTDTQYF
TGCGCCAGCAGCTTGGGCGGGTCTAGCACAGATACGCAGTATTTT
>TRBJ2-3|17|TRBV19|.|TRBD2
CASSIFSGSGEADTQYF
TGTGCCAGTAGTATCTTTTCGGGTAGCGGGGAGGCAGATACGCAGTATTTT
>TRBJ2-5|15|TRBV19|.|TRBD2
CASSDSGGESETQYF
TGTGCCAGTAGCGATAGCGGGGGGGAGTCAGAGACCCAGTACTTC
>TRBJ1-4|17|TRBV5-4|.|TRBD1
CASSVHGTAPTNEKLFF
TGTGCCAGCAGCGTACACGGGACAGCCCCAACTAATGAAAAACTGTTTTTT
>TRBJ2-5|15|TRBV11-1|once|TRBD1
CASSGPGQGMETQYF
TGTGCCAGCAGCGGACCGGGACAGGGTATGGAGACCCAGTACTTC
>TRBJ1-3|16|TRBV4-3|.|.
CASSQGISGSGNTIYF
TGCGCCAGCAGCCAAGGTATATCGGGGTCCGGAAACACCATATATTTT
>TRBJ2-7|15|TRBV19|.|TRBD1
CASSMIGGQYYEQYF
TGTGCCAGTAGTATGATAGGGGGACAGTACTACGAGCAGTACTTC
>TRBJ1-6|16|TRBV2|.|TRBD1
CASSVTGGVNNSPLHF
TGTGCCAGCAGTGTAACAGGGGGCGTCAATAATTCACCCCTCCACTTT
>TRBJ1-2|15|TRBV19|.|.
CASSIDNTGYYGYTF
TGTGCCAGTAGTATAGATAATACAGGGTACTATGGCTACACCTTC
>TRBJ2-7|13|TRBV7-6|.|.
CASSLGDNYEQYF
TGTGCCAGCAGCTTAGGGGACAACTACGAGCAGTACTTC